This TCR beta chain was identified during a study of PD-L1 blockade in urothelial cancer. Study in general: Patients started atezolizumab in the mid-2010s, 1,200 mg intravenously every 3 weeks. Specimens of blood held a median count of about 150,000 T cells.

A spike-in of synthetic TCR analog templates was added to each PCR. TCRdb keeps only in-frame clones here, not all; method: immunoSEQ multiplex PCR. Here the sample spans about 40,000 clones, 70% to 85% being singletons. V dropped 5 bases and J dropped 4 bases, with 21 bases sitting between them. The germline V gene encodes CDR1 SGHVS and CDR2 FQNEAQ. The CDR3 is 16 residues long. The TCR originated in a man aged 60 to 69 with urothelial cancer. The genes are TRBV7-8 and TRBJ2-7; tentative D call: TRBD1 (7 bases). Sequenced material: PBMCs, taken around atezolizumab (anti-PD-L1) treatment. The CDR3 protein is CASSLPAARGVYEQYF. The CDR3, as DNA: TGTGCCAGCAGCCTCCCCGCGGCCAGGGGGGTGTACGAGCAGTACTTC. Full variable domain (rest looked up from reference TRBV7-8 and TRBJ2-7): GAGVSQSPRYKVAKRGQDVALRCDPISGHVSLFWYQQALGQGPEFLTYFQNEAQLDKSGLPSDRFFAERPEGSVSTLKIQRTQQEDSAVYLCASSLPAARGVYEQYFGPGTRLTVT.